Below are 12 T cell receptor beta chains sequenced from a single sample in a study of STAT3 mutations in large granular lymphocyte leukemia. No antigen has been identified for these receptors. Method: immunoSEQ multiplex PCR; TCRdb's copy keeps in-frame clones and lacks some. The table records 9,500 to 13,000 clones, around nine tenths of them present only once. General study points: In T-cell large granular lymphocyte leukemia, about half of patients showed multiple immunodominant subclonotypes.

The sequencing input was peripheral blood mononuclear cells. The receptors stem from a man in his fifties or sixties with T-cell large granular lymphocyte leukemia. Some clones in this sample may be carry-over from other donors' samples.

This clone occurred a few times. The chain carries TRBV5-1 and TRBJ1-2; a possible D gene is TRBD1 (5 bases). CDR1 and CDR2 from the germline V gene are SGHRS and YFSETQ. This CDR3 is 12 amino acids long. Trimming took off 3 bases at V and 14 bases at J, with 17 bases between the two ends. The CDR3 protein is CASSSRGPNRTF. The CDR3 DNA reads TGCGCCAGCAGCTCCCGGGGCCCCAATAGGACCTTC. The whole variable domain, remainder taken from reference TRBV5-1 and TRBJ1-2, is KAGVTQTPRYLIKTRGQQVTLSCSPISGHRSVSWYQQTPGQGLQFLFEYFSETQRNKGNFPGRFSGRQFSNSRSEMNVSTLELGDSALYLCASSSRGPNRTFGSGTRLTVV.

The chain uses TRBV5-4 and TRBJ2-3, with a possible D match to TRBD1 (5 bases). The germline V and J ends were trimmed by 0 bases and 3 bases, with 8 bases remaining between them. The germline CDR1 and CDR2 sequences are SGHNT and YYREEE (reference sequence). The length of the CDR3 is 14 residues. The CDR3 region has the DNA TGTGCCAGCAGCTTGGGACAGATAACAGATACGCAGTATTTT. It specifies CASSLGQITDTQYF.

This clone was counted only a few times. V gene TRBV5-6 combines with J gene TRBJ2-7; 8 bases line up with TRBD2. The germline V gene encodes CDR1 SGHDT and CDR2 YYEEEE. With 1 base clipped from V and 5 bases from J, the junction kept 5 bases outside the gene matches. The CDR3 covers 14 residues. CDR3 amino acids: CASSLMGLGNEQYF. For the CDR3, the DNA is TGTGCCAGCAGCTTGATGGGACTAGGTAACGAGCAGTACTTC.

This rearrangement joins TRBV5-1 to TRBJ2-5; D remains unclear. CDR1 SGHRS and CDR2 YFSETQ come from the germline V gene. V was trimmed by 5 bases and J by 1 base, leaving 3 bases between them. CDR3 length: 11 amino acids. DNA for the CDR3: TGCGCCAGCAGTACCCAAGAGACCCAGTACTTC. It is translated as CASSTQETQYF. The complete variable domain, with remaining parts taken from reference TRBV5-1 and TRBJ2-5, reads KAGVTQTPRYLIKTRGQQVTLSCSPISGHRSVSWYQQTPGQGLQFLFEYFSETQRNKGNFPGRFSGRQFSNSRSEMNVSTLELGDSALYLCASSTQETQYFGPGTRLLVL.

V gene TRBV5-4 combines with J gene TRBJ2-7, with 10 nucleotides matching TRBD1. CDR1 is SGHNT, CDR2 YYREEE, per germline (reference sequence). V was clipped by 0 bases and J by 6 bases; unmatched bases: 3. This CDR3 is built from 14 residues. The CDR3 loop reads CASSLAGQGSEQYF. The CDR3, as DNA: TGTGCCAGCAGCTTGGCGGGACAGGGGAGCGAGCAGTACTTC.

About this clone: Mismatch with germline at one junction end may stem from a read error. The V gene is TRBV7-9, the J gene TRBJ2-7; D is uncertain. Germline CDR1 is SEHNR and CDR2 is FQNEAQ (reference sequence). This CDR3 is 12 amino acids long. Here the CDR3 reads CASSLARAGPTF. CDR3 sequence (DNA): TGTGCCAGCAGCTTAGCTAGGGCAGGCCCTACCTTC.

The gene calls are TRBV18 and TRBJ2-5, with D perhaps TRBD1 (5 bases). The germline gives CDR1 KGHSH, CDR2 LQKENI. V was pared by 2 bases and J by 5 bases, with 18 bases between. This CDR3 is 16 amino acids long. CDR3 bases: TGTGCCAGCTCACCAAGCATAGCAAAACCAGGGGAGACCCAGTACTTC. This gives the protein CASSPSIAKPGETQYF.

The chain employs TRBV5-4 and TRBJ2-1; 12 bases fit TRBD2. The V gene's germline CDR1 is SGHNT and CDR2 YYREEE (reference sequence). V shed 5 bases, J shed 4 bases, and the junction held 7 bases outside the gene matches. The CDR3 consists of 16 residues. CDR3: CASSSRTSGIYNEQFF. The DNA for the CDR3 is TGTGCCAGCAGTTCAAGGACTAGCGGGATATACAATGAGCAGTTCTTC.

This clone appeared a single time. At one boundary the junction diverges from the germline segment, which might be a read error. The V gene is TRBV7-7, the J gene TRBJ2-1, with D tentatively TRBD1 (6 bases). Germline lookup yields CDR1 SSHAT and CDR2 FNYEAQ (reference sequence). The CDR3 sequence is 13 residues long. The chain's CDR3 is CASSPGDNNEQFF. CDR3 DNA: TGTGCTAGCAGCCCAGGGGATAACAATGAGCAGTTCTTC.

This rearrangement joins TRBV5-4 to TRBJ2-7, with D perhaps given as TRBD1 or TRBD2 (6 bases each). The V gene lost 4 bases and the J gene lost 6 bases, with 23 bases spanning the gap. Per the germline V gene, CDR1 is SGHNT and CDR2 is YYREEE (reference sequence). There are 16 residues in the CDR3. The DNA for the CDR3 is TGTGCCAGCAGCCCATTTGGGGGGCGCGGGGCTAGCGAGCAGTACTTC. It yields the protein CASSPFGGRGASEQYF.

This chain joins TRBV30 and TRBJ1-2; 7 bases agree with TRBD1. This CDR3 contains 13 residues. CDR1 is GTSNPN, CDR2 SVGIG, per germline (reference sequence). J lost 4 bases, V lost 2 bases, and 4 bases had no gene match. The CDR3: CAWSLQGGYGYTF. The CDR3 coding sequence is TGTGCCTGGAGTCTTCAGGGGGGCTATGGCTACACCTTC.

J is TRBJ2-7 and V is TRBV5-6; D might be TRBD2 (6 bases). Germline V gene data show CDR1 as SGHDT and CDR2 as YYEEEE. The germline V and J ends were trimmed by 8 bases and 2 bases, with 20 bases remaining between them. The CDR3 extends over 15 amino acids. The CDR3 region is CASFPMGTLTYEQYF. As DNA, the CDR3 is TGTGCCAGTTTCCCTATGGGGACTCTTACCTACGAGCAGTACTTC.